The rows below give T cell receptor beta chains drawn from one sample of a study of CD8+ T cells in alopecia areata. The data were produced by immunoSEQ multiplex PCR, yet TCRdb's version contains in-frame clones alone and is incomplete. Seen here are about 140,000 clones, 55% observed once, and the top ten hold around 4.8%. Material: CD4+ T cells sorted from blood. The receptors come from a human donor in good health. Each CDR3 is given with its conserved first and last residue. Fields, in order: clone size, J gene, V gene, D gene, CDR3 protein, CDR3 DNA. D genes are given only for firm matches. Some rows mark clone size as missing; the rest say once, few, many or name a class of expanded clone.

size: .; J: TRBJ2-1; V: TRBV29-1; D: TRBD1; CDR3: CSFRDRDSYNEQFF; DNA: TGCAGCTTCCGGGACAGGGACTCCTACAATGAGCAGTTCTTC
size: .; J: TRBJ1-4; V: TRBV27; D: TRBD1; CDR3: CASSPTGYNEKLFF; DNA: TGTGCCAGCAGTCCGACAGGGTATAATGAAAAACTGTTTTTT
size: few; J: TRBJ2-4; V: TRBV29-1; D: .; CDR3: CSVGVWEAKNIQYF; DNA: TGCAGCGTTGGTGTTTGGGAAGCCAAAAACATTCAGTACTTC
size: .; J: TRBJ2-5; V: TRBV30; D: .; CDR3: CAWSQSGETQYF; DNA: TGTGCCTGGAGTCAGTCGGGGGAGACCCAGTACTTC
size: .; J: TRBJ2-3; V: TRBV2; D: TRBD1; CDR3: CASSDRGLTDTQYF; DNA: TGTGCCAGCAGTGACAGGGGGCTAACGGATACGCAGTATTTT
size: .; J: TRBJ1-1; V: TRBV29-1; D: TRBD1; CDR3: CSVQIAGTGNTEAFF; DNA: TGCAGCGTCCAAATAGCCGGGACAGGGAACACTGAAGCTTTCTTT
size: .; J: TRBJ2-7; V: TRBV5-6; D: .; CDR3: CASSPTGIEQYF; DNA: TGTGCCAGCAGCCCCACAGGGATCGAGCAGTACTTC
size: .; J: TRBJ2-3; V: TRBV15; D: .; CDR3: CATSREIAASTDTQYF; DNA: TGTGCCACCAGCAGGGAAATAGCGGCTAGCACAGATACGCAGTATTTT
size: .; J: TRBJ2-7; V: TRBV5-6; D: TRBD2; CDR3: CASSGTSGRHYEQYF; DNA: TGTGCCAGCAGCGGAACTAGCGGGAGACACTACGAGCAGTACTTC
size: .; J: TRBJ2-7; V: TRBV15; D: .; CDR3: CATSGQNEQYF; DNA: TGTGCCACCAGCGGTCAGAACGAGCAGTACTTC
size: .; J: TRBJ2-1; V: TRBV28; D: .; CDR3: CASTAWGISSYNEQFF; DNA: TGTGCCAGCACCGCTTGGGGGATCAGCTCCTACAATGAGCAGTTCTTC